These 13 T cell receptor beta chains originate from one sample sequenced in a study of prognosis after radiotherapy for stage I lung cancer. Two-round multiplex PCR on genomic DNA was the method by which TCR beta CDR3 was amplified. Specific primers for each TRBV and TRBJ gene were what first-round PCR used. TCRdb called the multiplex PCR reads again in MiXCR, with one record for every CDR3 protein. The table lists about 28,000 distinct CDR3 sequences, more than 45% of them singletons. The sequenced sample was PBMCs, obtained before or after stereotactic body radiation therapy (not recorded which). The receptors were sampled from a donor aged 50 or older with non-small cell lung cancer.

In this sample, this clonotype turned up many times. V usage is TRBV30 and J usage is TRBJ2-3; D remains ambiguous. Germline loops: CDR1 GTSNPN, CDR2 SVGIG (reference sequence). V was shortened by 2 bases and J by 3 bases, with 3 bases between the two germline ends. The CDR3 is 11 residues long. The CDR3: CAWSPTDTQYF. For the CDR3, the DNA is TGTGCCTGGAGTCCGACAGATACGCAGTATTTT.

Of note for this clonotype: Germline is not matched at one junction end, which may reflect a read error. The chain combines TRBV12-3 or TRBV12-4 with TRBJ1-5, with 7 bases that match TRBD1. The CDR3 consists of 18 residues. The CDR3 loop reads CASSPLDRVGDSNQPHHF. CDR3 DNA sequence: TGTGCCAGCAGCCCCCTAGACAGGGTTGGTGATAGCAATCAGCCCCATCATTTT.

The CDR3 sequence: CATSDPRDSGLSFF. CDR3 in DNA: TGTGCCACCAGTGACCCCCGGGACAGTGGACTCTCTTTCTTT. V and J are TRBV24-1 and TRBJ1-1; 7 nucleotides align to TRBD1. V lost 4 bases and J lost 12; bases outside the gene matches: 13. The CDR3 spans 14 residues. Germline lookup yields CDR1 KGHDR and CDR2 SFDVKD.

This clonotype appeared many times. This chain joins TRBV7-3 and TRBJ2-3, with 9 bases identical to TRBD1. This CDR3 contains 15 residues. Trimming cost V 5 bases and J 6 bases; bases outside gene matches: 9. Germline CDR1 SGHTA, CDR2 FQGTGA. CDR3 in amino acids: CASSPRQGVLDTQYF. CDR3 nucleotides: TGTGCCAGCAGCCCCCGACAGGGGGTCTTGGATACGCAGTATTTT.

V gene TRBV7-9 combines with J gene TRBJ2-7; possibly TRBD1 for D (5 bases). The V gene lost 0 bases and the J gene lost 1 base, with 13 bases spanning the gap. Germline-derived CDR1 and CDR2 are SEHNR and FQNEAQ (reference sequence). The CDR3 covers 16 residues. This CDR3 is CASSLAQGRWSYEQYF. In DNA form, the CDR3 reads TGTGCCAGCAGCTTAGCTCAGGGCCGATGGTCCTACGAGCAGTACTTC.

Turning to this clonotype: One junction end disagrees with the germline gene, perhaps due to a read error. The chain is built from TRBV28 and TRBJ1-5; D is uncertain. CDR3 length equals 16 residues. The V gene's germline CDR1 is MDHEN and CDR2 SYDVKM. The CDR3 sequence: CASSFFGSAGNQPHHF. The CDR3 DNA is TGTGCCAGCAGTTTTTTCGGCAGTGCAGGCAATCAGCCCCATCATTTT.

The chain recombines TRBV7-2 with TRBJ2-6; D unresolved. V gave up 2 bases and J gave up 1 base, with 6 bases separating them. The CDR3 totals 15 residues. The germline V gene has CDR1 SGHTA and CDR2 FQGNSA. This CDR3 reads CASSLPRSGANVLTF. The CDR3 DNA follows: TGTGCCAGCAGCTTACCCCGTTCTGGGGCCAACGTCCTGACTTTC.

This clonotype was counted many times. The chain joins TRBV6-2 or TRBV6-3 to TRBJ2-4; a possible D gene is TRBD2 (6 bases). The CDR3 covers 15 residues. CDR1 is MNHEY and CDR2 is SVGEGT in the germline V gene. Trimming took off 6 bases at V and 9 bases at J, with 21 bases between the two ends. DNA of the CDR3: TGTGCCAGCAGCAACCGGGACTCGGGGTTAAGCATTCAGTACTTC. Translated: CASSNRDSGLSIQYF.

V gene TRBV11-3 combines with J gene TRBJ2-5; D possibly corresponds to TRBD1 (6 bases). Germline assignment: CDR1 SGHNT and CDR2 YENEEA. The CDR3 extends over 16 amino acids. V shed 5 bases and J shed 4 bases, with 20 bases lying between them. In nucleotides, the CDR3 is TGTGCCAGCAGCCCTGTACAGGGTGGTGTCCCAGAGACCCAGTACTTC. It specifies CASSPVQGGVPETQYF.

The rearrangement uses TRBV27 and TRBJ2-1, with 9 bases fitting TRBD2. This CDR3 spans 14 amino acids. The V segment lost 10 bases and the J segment 10 bases; nucleotides outside the gene matches: 14. Germline loops: CDR1 MNHEY, CDR2 SMNVEV (reference sequence). The DNA for the CDR3 is TGTGCCACTCGGCGCGGGAGGGCCCTAGTGGAGCAGTTCTTC. Residues: CATRRGRALVEQFF.

This clonotype has at least ten counts. The chain links TRBV7-2 to TRBJ2-5; a possible D gene is TRBD1 (6 bases). Trimming removed 5 bases from V and 2 bases from J, with 15 bases in between. The CDR3 has 15 residues. The germline gives CDR1 SGHTA, CDR2 FQGNSA. The CDR3 sequence is CASSLQTGWQETQYF. The CDR3 bases are TGTGCCAGCAGCCTACAGACAGGATGGCAAGAGACCCAGTACTTC.

At least ten counts were recorded for this clonotype. V and J are TRBV11-2 and TRBJ2-7, with 7 bases matching TRBD1. CDR1 is SGHAT, CDR2 FQNNGV, per germline. The length of the CDR3 is 13 residues. The ends lost 5 bases at V and 4 bases at J; junction bases unmatched: 5. Here the CDR3 reads CASSQIQGYEQYF. CDR3 nucleotides: TGTGCCAGCAGCCAAATACAGGGGTACGAGCAGTACTTC.

This clonotype was observed at least ten times. V usage is TRBV13 and J usage is TRBJ2-5, with D maybe TRBD1 (5 bases). Trimming took 1 base from V and 5 from J, leaving 11 bases between them. The CDR3 covers 14 residues. The germline gives CDR1 PRHDT, CDR2 FYEKMQ (reference sequence). The CDR3 DNA is TGTGCCAGCAGCTTAGTAGGACATGAGGAGACCCAGTACTTC. This codes for CASSLVGHEETQYF. Full variable domain (missing parts from reference TRBV13 and TRBJ2-5): AAGVIQSPRHLIKEKRETATLKCYPIPRHDTVYWYQQGPGQDPQFLISFYEKMQSDKGSIPDRFSAQQFSDYHSELNMSSLELGDSALYFCASSLVGHEETQYFGPGTRLLVL.